This T cell receptor beta chain originates from a study of CD8+ T cells in alopecia areata. Study-wide context: Tofacitinib administration to treated patients was oral, at 5 to 10 mg twice daily.

The authors extracted RNA and reverse transcribed it into cDNA as the sequencing template. TCRdb keeps only in-frame clones here, not all; method: immunoSEQ multiplex PCR. This repertoire shows more than 95,000 clones, roughly 50% found once; its top ten account for 25% to 35%. The treatment: oral pan-JAK inhibitor, 5-10 mg twice daily. Lesional scalp tissue (obtained by punch biopsy) and peripheral blood were collected from alopecia areata patients. As concerns this clone: No antigen is known for it.

The study, taken as a whole, reports: Under tofacitinib, fewer expanded CD8+ clones appeared among the top 100 scalp clones.

With 0 bases clipped from V and 3 bases from J, the junction kept 6 bases outside the gene matches. The CDR3 spans 15 residues. The V gene's germline CDR1 is SGHDT and CDR2 YYEEEE. This sample comprised CD8+ T cells sorted from blood, obtained at week 4, from a patient treated with tofacitinib. The gene calls are TRBV5-6 and TRBJ2-7, with 7 bases fitting TRBD1. The receptor's source is a human donor with alopecia areata. CDR3 DNA sequence: TGTGCCAGCAGCTTGGTGGGACAGCAAGACTACGAGCAGTACTTC. This encodes CASSLVGQQDYEQYF.